This T cell receptor (beta chain) comes out of a study of naive and memory T cell subsets. The study's findings and limits: A few larger clonotypes appeared in naive repertoires, especially CD8, possibly memory cells re-expressing CD45RA.

An equimolar mix of two oligonucleotides served as the beta constant-region primer for TRBC1 and TRBC2. Ligated cDNA was amplified by four rounds of PCR with nested alpha and beta constant-region primers and SP2. Each CDR3 protein is one row after TCRdb ran MiXCR on the UMI-ligation and nested PCR reads. The table includes 150,000 or so distinct CDR3 sequences, roughly 22% detected once. Germline trimming cut 5 bases from V and 5 bases from J; bases unmatched to any gene: 8. Germline CDR1 is SGHTA and CDR2 is FQGNSA. The CDR3 has 16 residues. This clonotype was found a few times. The antigen remains unidentified.

The origin of this receptor is a human donor in good health. Sequencing used naive CD4+ T cells from blood. The chain has TRBV7-2 and TRBJ2-3; 12 nucleotides align to TRBD2. The CDR3 loop reads CASSRLAGGPRDTQYF. CDR3 bases: TGTGCCAGCAGCCGTCTAGCGGGAGGGCCGCGAGATACGCAGTATTTT.